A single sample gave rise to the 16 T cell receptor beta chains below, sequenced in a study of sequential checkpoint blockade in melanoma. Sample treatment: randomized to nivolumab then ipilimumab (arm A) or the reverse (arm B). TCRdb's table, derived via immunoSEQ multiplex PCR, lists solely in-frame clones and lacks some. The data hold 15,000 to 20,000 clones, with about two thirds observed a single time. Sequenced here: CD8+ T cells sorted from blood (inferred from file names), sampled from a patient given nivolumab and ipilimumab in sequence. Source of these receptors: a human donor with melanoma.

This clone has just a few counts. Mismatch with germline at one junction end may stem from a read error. The CDR3 sequence: CASSLPGGEPFF. The CDR3 coding sequence is TGTGCCAGCAGTTTACCCGGGGGGGAGCCGTTCTTC. The V call is TRBV27, the J call TRBJ2-1; 8 nucleotides line up with TRBD2. Germline CDR1 reads MNHEY; CDR2 reads SMNVEV (reference sequence). The CDR3 loop spans 12 amino acids.

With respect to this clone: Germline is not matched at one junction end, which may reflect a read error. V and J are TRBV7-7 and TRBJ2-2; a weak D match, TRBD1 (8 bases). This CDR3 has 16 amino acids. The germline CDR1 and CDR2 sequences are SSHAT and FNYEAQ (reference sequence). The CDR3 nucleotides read TGTGCTAGCAGCTCCCGACAGGGGAGGGACACCGGGGAGCTGTTTTTT. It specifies CASSSRQGRDTGELFF. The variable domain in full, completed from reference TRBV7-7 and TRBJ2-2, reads GAGVSQSPRYKVTKRGQDVTLRCDPISSHATLYWYQQALGQGPEFLTYFNYEAQPDKSGLPSDRFSAERPEGSISTLTIQRTEQRDSAMYRCASSSRQGRDTGELFFGEGSRLTVL.

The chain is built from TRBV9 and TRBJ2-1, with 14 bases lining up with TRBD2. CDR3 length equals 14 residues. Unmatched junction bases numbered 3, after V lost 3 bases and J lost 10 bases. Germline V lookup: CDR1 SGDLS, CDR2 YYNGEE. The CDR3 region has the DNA TGTGCCAGCAGCGGGGGACTAGCGGGAGAGGAGCAGTTCTTC. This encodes CASSGGLAGEEQFF.

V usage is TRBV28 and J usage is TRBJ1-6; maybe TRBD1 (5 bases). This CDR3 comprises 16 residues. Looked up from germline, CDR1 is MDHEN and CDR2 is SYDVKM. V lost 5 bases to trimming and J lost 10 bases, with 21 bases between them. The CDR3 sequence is CASSLIVGAGRSPLHF. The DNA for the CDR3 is TGTGCCAGCAGTCTGATCGTAGGGGCAGGGCGATCACCCCTCCACTTT.

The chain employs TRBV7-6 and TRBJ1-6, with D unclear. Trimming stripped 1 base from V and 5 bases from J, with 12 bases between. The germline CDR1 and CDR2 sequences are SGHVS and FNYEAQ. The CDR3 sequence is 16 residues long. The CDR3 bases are TGTGCCAGCAGCTTAGAGACGGAGTGGGATAATTCACCCCTCCACTTT. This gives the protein CASSLETEWDNSPLHF.

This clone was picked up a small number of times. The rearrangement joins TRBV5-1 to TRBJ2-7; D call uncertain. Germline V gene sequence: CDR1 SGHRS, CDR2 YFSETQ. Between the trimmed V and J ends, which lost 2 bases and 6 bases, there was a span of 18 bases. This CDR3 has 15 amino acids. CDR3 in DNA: TGCGCCAGCAGCTTAAACCTCGATACATACGTCGAGCAGTACTTC. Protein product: CASSLNLDTYVEQYF.

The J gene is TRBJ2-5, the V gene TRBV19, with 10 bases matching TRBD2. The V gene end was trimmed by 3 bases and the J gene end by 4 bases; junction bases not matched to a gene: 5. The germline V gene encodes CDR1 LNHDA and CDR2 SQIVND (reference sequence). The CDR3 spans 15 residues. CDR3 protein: CASSISGRALETQYF. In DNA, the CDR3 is TGTGCCAGTAGTATCAGCGGGAGGGCCTTAGAGACCCAGTACTTC.

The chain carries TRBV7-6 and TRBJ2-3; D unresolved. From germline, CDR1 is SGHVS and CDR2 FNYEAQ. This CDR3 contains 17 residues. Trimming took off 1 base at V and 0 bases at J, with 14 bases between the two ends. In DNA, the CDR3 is TGTGCCAGCAGCTTAGGGAAGACACCTACTAGCACAGATACGCAGTATTTT. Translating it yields CASSLGKTPTSTDTQYF. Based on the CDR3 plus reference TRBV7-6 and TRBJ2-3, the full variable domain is GAGVSQSPRYKVTKRGQDVALRCDPISGHVSLYWYRQALGQGPEFLTYFNYEAQQDKSGLPNDRFSAERPEGSISTLTIQRTEQRDSAMYRCASSLGKTPTSTDTQYFGPGTRLTVL.

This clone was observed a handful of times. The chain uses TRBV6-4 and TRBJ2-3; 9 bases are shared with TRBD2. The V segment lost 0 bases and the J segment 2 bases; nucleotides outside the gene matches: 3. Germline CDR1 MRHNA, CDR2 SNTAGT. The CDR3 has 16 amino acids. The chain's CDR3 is CASSDSAGGPTDTQYF. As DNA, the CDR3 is TGTGCCAGCAGTGACTCTGCGGGGGGGCCCACAGATACGCAGTATTTT.

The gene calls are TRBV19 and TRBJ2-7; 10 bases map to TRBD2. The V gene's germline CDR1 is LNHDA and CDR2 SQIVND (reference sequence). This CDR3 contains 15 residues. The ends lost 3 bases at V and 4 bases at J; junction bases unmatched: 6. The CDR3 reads CASSIVLAGAYEQYF. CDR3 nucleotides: TGTGCCAGTAGTATTGTTCTAGCGGGAGCGTACGAGCAGTACTTC.

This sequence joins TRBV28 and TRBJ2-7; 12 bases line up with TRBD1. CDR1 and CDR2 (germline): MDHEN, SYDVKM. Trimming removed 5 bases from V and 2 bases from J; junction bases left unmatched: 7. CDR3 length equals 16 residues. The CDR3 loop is CASSRPRDRGPYEQYF. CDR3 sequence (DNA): TGTGCCAGCAGTCGCCCCCGGGACAGGGGGCCCTACGAGCAGTACTTC.

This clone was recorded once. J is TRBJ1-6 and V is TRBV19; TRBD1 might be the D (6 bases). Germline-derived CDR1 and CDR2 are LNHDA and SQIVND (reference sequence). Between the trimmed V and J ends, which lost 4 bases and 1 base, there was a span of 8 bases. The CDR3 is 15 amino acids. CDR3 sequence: CASSTRGSYNSPLHF. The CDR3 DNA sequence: TGTGCCAGTAGTACCAGGGGTTCCTATAATTCACCCCTCCACTTT.

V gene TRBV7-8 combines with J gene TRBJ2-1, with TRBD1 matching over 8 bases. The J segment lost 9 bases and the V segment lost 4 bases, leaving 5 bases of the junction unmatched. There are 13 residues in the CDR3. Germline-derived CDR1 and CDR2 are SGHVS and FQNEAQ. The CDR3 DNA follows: TGTGCCAGCAGCTGGACAGGGTTGGGTGAGCAGTTCTTC. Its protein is CASSWTGLGEQFF.

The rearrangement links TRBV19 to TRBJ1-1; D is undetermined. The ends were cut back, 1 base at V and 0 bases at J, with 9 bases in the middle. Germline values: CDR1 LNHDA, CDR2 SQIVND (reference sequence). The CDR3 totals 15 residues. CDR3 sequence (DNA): TGTGCCAGTAGTATAGCGGAGAACCTGAACACTGAAGCTTTCTTT. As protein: CASSIAENLNTEAFF.

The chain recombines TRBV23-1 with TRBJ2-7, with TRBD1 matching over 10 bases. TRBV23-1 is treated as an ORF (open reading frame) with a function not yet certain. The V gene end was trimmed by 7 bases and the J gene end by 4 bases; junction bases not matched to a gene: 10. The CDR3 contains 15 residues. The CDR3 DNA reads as TGCGCCAGCATGCGACAGGGGGCGATAGTTTACGAGCAGTACTTC. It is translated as CASMRQGAIVYEQYF.

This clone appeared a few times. CDR3 coding DNA: TGTGCCAGCAGCTTAACGGACAGGGGTTACGAGCAGTACTTC. Amino acid sequence: CASSLTDRGYEQYF. The chain recombines TRBV7-2 with TRBJ2-7; TRBD1 aligns across 9 bases. Germline values: CDR1 SGHTA, CDR2 FQGNSA. CDR3 length: 14 amino acids. Trimming took 2 bases from V and 4 from J; bases not matched to a gene: 3.